The 18 T cell receptor beta chains below were found in one sample sequenced in a study of beta chain features in type 1 diabetes. TCRB transcripts that were expressed got sequenced, as all of the isolated RNA had been reverse transcribed. Generated by immunoSEQ multiplex PCR, the TCRdb table keeps only in-frame clones and is missing some. The table lists a few hundred thousand clones, roughly 12% of them singletons. No antigen has been assigned to these receptors. The study's findings and limits: Moderate yet significant TCRB CDR3 shortening was seen in Type 1 diabetes patients in all four CD4+ subsets.

Sequencing was carried out using naive CD4+ T cells from blood. Every receptor here comes from a woman between 18 and 29 years old with type 1 diabetes.

This clone has just a few counts. The CDR3 DNA follows: TGTGCCAGCAGTTTCATCTCTACGAAGACCCAGTACTTC. Protein: CASSFISTKTQYF. The chain carries TRBV28 and TRBJ2-5; D unclear. This CDR3 contains 13 residues. Germline CDR1 and CDR2: MDHEN and SYDVKM. Trimming left V 3 bases short and J 6 bases short, with 11 bases between. Using reference TRBV28 and TRBJ2-5 for the parts outside the CDR3, the full variable domain is DVKVTQSSRYLVKRTGEKVFLECVQDMDHENMFWYRQDPGLGLRLIYFSYDVKMKEKGDIPEGYSVSREKKERFSLILESASTNQTSMYLCASSFISTKTQYFGPGTRLLVL.

This clone was counted between two and nine times. Here the CDR3 reads CSASPRYEQYF. The CDR3 nucleotides are TGCAGTGCTAGCCCGAGGTACGAGCAGTACTTC. The J gene is TRBJ2-7, the V gene TRBV20-1; D ambiguous. V was clipped by 3 bases and J by 4 bases, with 7 bases between them. The CDR3 runs 11 residues. Germline CDR1 DFQATT, CDR2 SNEGSKA (reference sequence).

This chain connects TRBV5-1 to TRBJ2-5; 7 bases fit TRBD1. Germline CDR1 is SGHRS and CDR2 is YFSETQ. V was clipped by 5 bases and J by 2 bases; unmatched bases: 3. The CDR3 runs to 13 residues. CDR3: CASRSTGQETQYF. Written as DNA, the CDR3 is TGCGCCAGCAGATCGACAGGGCAAGAGACCCAGTACTTC.

The chain recombines TRBV2 with TRBJ1-2; possible D gene TRBD1, 5 bases. The CDR3 length is 13 residues. Trimming took 3 bases from V and 7 from J, leaving 12 bases between them. CDR1 and CDR2 from the germline V gene are SNHLY and FYNNEI. CDR3 protein: CASSDRARGGYTF. In DNA, the CDR3 is TGTGCCAGCAGTGACAGGGCAAGGGGTGGCTACACCTTC. Complete variable domain (other parts from reference TRBV2 and TRBJ1-2): EPEVTQTPSHQVTQMGQEVILRCVPISNHLYFYWYRQILGQKVEFLVSFYNNEISEKSEIFDDQFSVERPDGSNFTLKIRSTKLEDSAMYFCASSDRARGGYTFGSGTRLTVV.

The V call is TRBV4-1, the J call TRBJ2-7; TRBD2 is a possible D gene (6 bases). The CDR3 totals 15 residues. CDR1 is MGHRA, CDR2 YSYEKL, per germline. The V end lost 2 bases, the J end lost 1 base, and 12 bases lay between the germline ends. For the CDR3, the DNA is TGCGCCAGCAGCCAAACTGGAGGGAGATCCTACGAGCAGTACTTC. Residues: CASSQTGGRSYEQYF.

This clone was seen a handful of times. The chain has TRBV15 and TRBJ2-1, with D unclear. Per the germline V gene, CDR1 is LNHNV and CDR2 is YYDKDF (reference sequence). This CDR3 is 11 amino acids long. With 4 bases removed from V and 7 bases from J, the gap between germline ends came to 5 bases. In nucleotides, the CDR3 is TGTGCCACCAGCAACACAAATGAGCAGTTCTTC. This sequence encodes CATSNTNEQFF.

The chain recombines TRBV11-2 with TRBJ2-1; 8 bases align to TRBD1. V was clipped by 5 bases and J by 15 bases; unmatched bases: 12. The CDR3 spans 13 residues. Looked up from germline, CDR1 is SGHAT and CDR2 is FQNNGV. The CDR3 DNA sequence: TGTGCCAGCAGCACGCGACAGGGGCGAACGGGGTTCTTC. Its protein product is CASSTRQGRTGFF. Looking up the rest from reference TRBV11-2 and TRBJ2-1 gives the full variable domain: EAGVAQSPRYKIIEKRQSVAFWCNPISGHATLYWYQQILGQGPKLLIQFQNNGVVDDSQLPKDRFSAERLKGVDSTLKIQPAKLEDSAVYLCASSTRQGRTGFFGPGTRLTVL.

This clone has more than one count but fewer than ten. V usage is TRBV5-1 and J usage is TRBJ2-4; 9 bases align to TRBD2. Per the germline V gene, CDR1 is SGHRS and CDR2 is YFSETQ. CDR3 size: 18 residues. The trim removed 0 bases at V and 15 bases at J, leaving 22 bases unmatched. CDR3: CASSLDGSGRSTSSGGYF. In nucleotides, the CDR3 is TGCGCCAGCAGCTTGGATGGAAGCGGGAGGTCAACCTCGTCGGGGGGGTACTTC.

This CDR3 reads CASSPMWGRGETQYF. The CDR3 DNA is TGTGCCAGCAGTCCGATGTGGGGGCGCGGGGAGACCCAGTACTTC. The chain employs TRBV6-1 and TRBJ2-5; TRBD1 might be the D (6 bases). The CDR3 has 15 amino acids. With 5 bases removed from V and 5 bases from J, the gap between germline ends came to 18 bases. Germline CDR1 MNHNS, CDR2 SASEGT.

The chain combines TRBV7-9 with TRBJ2-1; tentative D call: TRBD1 (5 bases). V was cut by 6 bases and J by 7 bases, with 16 bases left in between. There are 14 residues in the CDR3. CDR1 SEHNR and CDR2 FQNEAQ come from the germline V gene (reference sequence). The CDR3 bases are TGTGCCAGCAGTTCGGGTATAGCAGGGAATGAGCAGTTCTTC. Protein: CASSSGIAGNEQFF. The full variable domain, rest sourced from reference TRBV7-9 and TRBJ2-1, is DTGVSQNPRHKITKRGQNVTFRCDPISEHNRLYWYRQTLGQGPEFLTYFQNEAQLEKSRLLSDRFSAERPKGSFSTLEIQRTEQGDSAMYLCASSSGIAGNEQFFGPGTRLTVL.

This clone was detected only a few times. This rearrangement joins TRBV7-9 to TRBJ1-1; no reliable D call. Germline CDR1 is SEHNR and CDR2 is FQNEAQ (reference sequence). The CDR3 loop spans 16 amino acids. Trimming pared 2 bases from V and 1 base from J, leaving 14 bases between. As DNA, the CDR3 is TGTGCCAGCAGCTTACCGGAAGGAGGGAGGAACACTGAAGCTTTCTTT. Its protein is CASSLPEGGRNTEAFF. The entire variable domain, with the rest obtained from reference TRBV7-9 and TRBJ1-1, is as follows: DTGVSQNPRHKITKRGQNVTFRCDPISEHNRLYWYRQTLGQGPEFLTYFQNEAQLEKSRLLSDRFSAERPKGSFSTLEIQRTEQGDSAMYLCASSLPEGGRNTEAFFGQGTRLTVV.

The J gene is TRBJ2-3, the V gene TRBV7-6, with 10 bases lining up with TRBD2. J lost 6 bases, V lost 1 base, and 1 base had no gene match. Germline CDR1 is SGHVS and CDR2 is FNYEAQ. This CDR3 has 14 residues. For the CDR3, the DNA is TGTGCCAGCAGCTTAGAGACTAGCGGGGATACGCAGTATTTT. It translates to CASSLETSGDTQYF. The complete variable domain, with remaining parts taken from reference TRBV7-6 and TRBJ2-3, reads GAGVSQSPRYKVTKRGQDVALRCDPISGHVSLYWYRQALGQGPEFLTYFNYEAQQDKSGLPNDRFSAERPEGSISTLTIQRTEQRDSAMYRCASSLETSGDTQYFGPGTRLTVL.

V is TRBV19 and J is TRBJ2-1; the match to TRBD2 covers 9 bases. Germline V gene lookup returns CDR1 LNHDA and CDR2 SQIVND (reference sequence). The CDR3 length is 12 residues. With 8 bases clipped from V and 8 bases from J, the junction kept 4 bases outside the gene matches. The CDR3 loop is CASGTSIDEQFF. In DNA, the CDR3 is TGTGCCAGTGGGACTAGCATTGATGAGCAGTTCTTC.

This clone showed up just a few times. This sequence joins TRBV20-1 and TRBJ1-2; D is undetermined. With 4 bases removed from V and 7 bases from J, the gap between germline ends came to 10 bases. CDR3 length: 11 residues. The V gene's germline CDR1 is DFQATT and CDR2 SNEGSKA (reference sequence). CDR3 region: CSAIHEGGYTF. CDR3 bases: TGCAGTGCTATACACGAGGGTGGCTACACCTTC.

This clone was picked up a small number of times. The chain joins TRBV4-3 to TRBJ1-5, with D uncertain. The V gene lost 4 bases and the J gene lost 0 bases, with 7 bases spanning the gap. In germline, CDR1 is LGHNA, CDR2 YSLEER. The CDR3 consists of 14 residues. This CDR3 reads CASSPLYSNQPQHF. CDR3 DNA sequence: TGCGCCAGCAGCCCCCTGTATAGCAATCAGCCCCAGCATTTT.

The CDR3 nucleotides are TGTGCCAGCAGCTCCCCGAGGGTTAATGGCTACACCTTC. Translating it yields CASSSPRVNGYTF. The genes are TRBV27 and TRBJ1-2; D ambiguous. V was clipped by 6 bases and J by 6 bases, with 14 bases between them. Per the germline V gene, CDR1 is MNHEY and CDR2 is SMNVEV (reference sequence). The CDR3 covers 13 residues.

The V and J genes are TRBV29-1 and TRBJ1-1; TRBD1 is a possible D gene (5 bases). V lost 7 bases and J lost 4, with 22 bases in between. This CDR3 contains 15 residues. The germline gives CDR1 SQVTM, CDR2 ANQGSEA. DNA of the CDR3: TGCAGCGGTTTGGGGGGGAGCGGAGCTTTCACTGAAGCTTTCTTT. It is translated as CSGLGGSGAFTEAFF. Filled out from reference TRBV29-1 and TRBJ1-1, the complete variable domain reads SAVISQKPSRDICQRGTSLTIQCQVDSQVTMMFWYRQQPGQSLTLIATANQGSEATYESGFVIDKFPISRPNLTFSTLTVSNMSPEDSSIYLCSGLGGSGAFTEAFFGQGTRLTVV.

J is TRBJ2-7 and V is TRBV14; 8 bases match TRBD2. The CDR3 runs to 12 residues. The germline V gene has CDR1 SGHDN and CDR2 FVKESK. V dropped 5 bases and J dropped 6; count of bases not matched to a gene: 3. CDR3 bases: TGTGCCAGCAGCTCGAGCGGGAGCGAGCAGTACTTC. This encodes CASSSSGSEQYF.